These 7 T cell receptor beta chains were sequenced from one sample in a study of a mutant IDH1 vaccine in newly diagnosed glioma. These receptors' targets are unknown. The time point: week 35, safety follow-up. A 20-mer mutant IDH1 peptide at 300 ug was injected subcutaneously with topical imiquimod. Only in-frame clones appear in the TCRdb table, and some are missing; sequencing was by immunoSEQ multiplex PCR. The table has about 65,000 clones, about four fifths seen once; the top ten hold around 5%. Specimen: PBMCs, collected from a glioma patient whose treatment included an IDH1 peptide vaccine. The receptors shown here come from a man aged 35 to 55 with glioma.

The J gene is TRBJ2-5, the V gene TRBV19; no definite D call. V lost 5 bases, J lost 1 base, and 17 bases lay in between. This CDR3 has 16 amino acids. Germline loops: CDR1 LNHDA, CDR2 SQIVND (reference sequence). The CDR3 DNA is TGTGCCAGTAGTGGAGAGTGGGGAAGAGGCCAAGAGACCCAGTACTTC. Residues: CASSGEWGRGQETQYF.

The V call is TRBV2, the J call TRBJ2-6; perhaps TRBD2 as D (5 bases). Trimming took 3 bases from V and 0 from J, leaving 9 bases between them. The CDR3 length is 16 residues. Germline lookup yields CDR1 SNHLY and CDR2 FYNNEI. CDR3 sequence reads: CASSERAASGANVLTF. CDR3 DNA sequence: TGTGCCAGCAGTGAGAGGGCAGCCTCTGGGGCCAACGTCCTGACTTTC.

Here the CDR3 reads CASSLDAGVNYEQYF. The CDR3 bases are TGCGCCAGCAGCTTGGATGCGGGGGTGAACTACGAGCAGTACTTC. The gene calls are TRBV5-1 and TRBJ2-7, with 7 nucleotides matching TRBD2. V lost 0 bases and J lost 3; bases outside the gene matches: 6. The CDR3 spans 15 residues. Per germline, CDR1 SGHRS and CDR2 YFSETQ.

The chain carries TRBV9 and TRBJ2-7, with D possibly being TRBD1 (6 bases). The CDR3 is 14 residues long. The germline V gene encodes CDR1 SGDLS and CDR2 YYNGEE. V was clipped by 1 base and J by 2 bases, with 10 bases between them. CDR3 amino acids: CASSVHGTPYEQYF. CDR3 coding DNA: TGTGCCAGCAGCGTACATGGGACACCCTACGAGCAGTACTTC.

The rearrangement joins TRBV4-3 to TRBJ1-6; D ambiguous. The germline gives CDR1 LGHNA, CDR2 YSLEER. With 0 bases removed from V and 7 bases from J, the gap between germline ends came to 7 bases. This CDR3 has 14 residues. The CDR3 sequence: CASSQEGQNSPLHF. Here the CDR3 DNA reads TGCGCCAGCAGCCAAGAAGGCCAAAATTCACCCCTCCACTTT.

This clone showed up just once. The V and J genes are TRBV7-9 and TRBJ2-7; maybe TRBD2 (6 bases). The V gene lost 4 bases and the J gene lost 5 bases, with 12 bases spanning the gap. The germline CDR1 and CDR2 sequences are SEHNR and FQNEAQ (reference sequence). The CDR3 contains 13 residues. CDR3 sequence (DNA): TGTGCCAGCAGCTGGGAGGACTTGGACGAGCAGTACTTC. It yields the protein CASSWEDLDEQYF.

The V and J genes are TRBV4-3 and TRBJ1-2, with D tentatively TRBD1 (5 bases). Germline-derived CDR1 and CDR2 are LGHNA and YSLEER. Trimming removed 0 bases from V and 4 bases from J, with 12 bases in between. CDR3 length equals 15 residues. The CDR3 bases are TGCGCCAGCAGCCAAGATCAGGGATCCGCCTATGGCTACACCTTC. As protein: CASSQDQGSAYGYTF.